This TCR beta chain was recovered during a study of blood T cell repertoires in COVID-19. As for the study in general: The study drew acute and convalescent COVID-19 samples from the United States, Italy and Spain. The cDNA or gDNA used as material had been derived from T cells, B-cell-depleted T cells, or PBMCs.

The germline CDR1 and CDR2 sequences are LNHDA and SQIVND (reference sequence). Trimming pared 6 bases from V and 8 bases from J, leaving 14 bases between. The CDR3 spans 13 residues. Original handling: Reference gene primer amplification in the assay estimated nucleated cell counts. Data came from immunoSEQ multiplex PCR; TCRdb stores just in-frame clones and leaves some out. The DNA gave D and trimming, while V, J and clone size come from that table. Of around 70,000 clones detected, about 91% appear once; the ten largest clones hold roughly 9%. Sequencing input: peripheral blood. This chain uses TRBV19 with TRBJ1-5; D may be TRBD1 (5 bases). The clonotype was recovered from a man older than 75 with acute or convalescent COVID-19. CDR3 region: CASRLGGTEPQHF. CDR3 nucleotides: TGTGCCAGTAGACTCGGGGGAACGGAGCCCCAGCATTTT. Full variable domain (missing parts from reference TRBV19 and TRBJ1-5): DGGITQSPKYLFRKEGQNVTLSCEQNLNHDAMYWYRQDPGQGLRLIYYSQIVNDFQKGDIAEGYSVSREKKESFPLTVTSAQKNPTAFYLCASRLGGTEPQHFGDGTRLSIL.